Described below is a single T cell receptor (beta chain) sequence and its context. Its antigen is not identified. A sample-barcoded 5' primer and a J-beta primer mix were used in a second PCR of roughly 7 to 11 cycles. TCRdb ran MiXCR on the 5' RACE reads and lists one entry per CDR3 protein. Of more than 650,000 distinct CDR3 sequences listed, around a quarter are singletons. These data originate in a study of blood T cells in healthy people across ages. The CDR3 spans 15 residues. Deletions cut 5 bases from V and 2 bases from J, with 16 bases between. Overall study findings and caveats: Across samples, TCR beta diversity tracked strongly with naive T cell percentage.

These records were also assigned to another study, of T cells of mothers and their children. That publication notes: Every mother supplied over 9 million TCR beta CDR3 reads and every child about 3 million. An overlap that was slightly higher, though non-significant, was seen in related mother-child pairs versus unrelated pairs.

Specimen: blood. This chain connects TRBV12-3 or TRBV12-4 to TRBJ2-7; D assignment may be TRBD1 or TRBD2 (6 bases each). This TCR came from a boy aged 5-17 years in good health. This chain's CDR3 is CASSPGGGGTYEQYF. CDR3 in DNA: TGTGCCAGCAGTCCAGGTGGAGGGGGAACCTACGAGCAGTACTTC.